Listed below are T cell receptor beta chains from one sample, sequenced in a study of blood T cell repertoires in COVID-19. TCRdb keeps only in-frame clones here, not all; method: immunoSEQ multiplex PCR. The data contain over 250,000 clones, around nine tenths of them singletons. Specimen: PBMCs or T cells enriched from blood (not recorded which). The receptor source for this set is a woman in her sixties or seventies who had recovered from COVID-19. Each CDR3 is given with its conserved first and last residue. Not every row has a clone size; where given, it reads once, few, many or a size class.

CDR3 protein	clone size	V gene
CASSFRTTDLGQYF	once	TRBV27
CSGFEPGQGFVATQYF	-	TRBV29-1
CASSELTGNTGELFF	-	TRBV2
CASRPTGGNTEAFF	-	TRBV18
CASSLNKWTAYGYTF	-	TRBV27
CASSPLGLARFTDTQYF	-	TRBV7-9
CASSLLEISYEQYF	-	TRBV7-8
CASSVDAGNYGYTF	-	TRBV9
CASLTTEYSNQPQHF	once	TRBV28
CASSPETNYGYTF	-	TRBV18
CASSPRTSGSSSTDTQYF	-	TRBV6-2/TRBV6-3
CASSLLEGPSYEQYF	-	TRBV27
CARSLDRGGGNRPSYNEQFF	-	TRBV7-5
CSASGGRFDTEAFF	-	TRBV20-1
CASSLTDRARGEQYF	-	TRBV5-1
CATGRRGLQSYEQYF	few	TRBV6-4
CASTGVWSTEAFF	-	TRBV25-1
CATSDPYGTEGYTF	few	TRBV24-1
CASSTRTGGGTNYGYTF	-	TRBV27
CASSLHPGGQRTTGELFF	-	TRBV7-6
CASSQDRRTSSYEQYF	-	TRBV4-2
CASSMLGQGASNQPQHF	-	TRBV19
CASSQEIGQGYGYTF	-	TRBV3-1/TRBV3-2
CASSHSGRDYEQYF	-	TRBV6-2/TRBV6-3
CASNRGDSEAFF	once	TRBV7-9
CASSEGSETQYF	-	TRBV2
CASRSLGTSRPRNIQYF	-	TRBV6-4
CASSVGQEVNTGELFF	-	TRBV9
CASSPPGRNSNQPQHF	-	TRBV18
CASSSGVLGANVLTF	once	TRBV5-1
CASSLATSGRAYNEQFF	-	TRBV5-1
CASSPAGREKLFF	-	TRBV6-6
CASSARSQIANTGELFF	-	TRBV9
CASSLRILKGGNTIYF	-	TRBV28
CASSVGLAGALTDTQYF	few	TRBV9
CASSQAWPGIEQYF	-	TRBV3-1/TRBV3-2
CASSLVGAEGYTF	-	TRBV7-9
CASSSNRGTQETQYF	-	TRBV5-1
CASSLVGGSGDTQYF	-	TRBV7-7
CASSGGLAGIGELFF	-	TRBV5-1
CASSTYGDNQPQHF	-	TRBV7-8
CASSPPQGLNTEAFF	few	TRBV28
CASSSQTGLLSSYNEQFF	-	TRBV7-6
CASSPVFGEYEQYF	-	TRBV7-9
CASSWGGGYEQYF	-	TRBV12-3/TRBV12-4